The 7 T cell receptor beta chains listed next were all sequenced from one sample in a study of graft-versus-host responses after intestinal transplantation. The method was immunoSEQ multiplex PCR; TCRdb's version includes in-frame clones alone and lacks a portion of them. The table records about 9,500 clones, 88% of them present only once. The sequences come from PBMCs, collected 230 to 250 days after intestinal transplant. The receptor set was obtained from a human patient who received an intestinal transplant, so some T cells may come from the graft donor.

This clone is a singleton in its sample. The rearrangement links TRBV4-2 to TRBJ1-2; a possible D gene is TRBD1 (5 bases). Germline assignment: CDR1 LGHNA and CDR2 YNFKEQ. V lost 0 bases, J lost 4 bases, and 12 bases lay in between. The CDR3 has 15 amino acids. CDR3 protein: CASSQEGQGTYGYTF. The CDR3 DNA reads TGTGCCAGCAGCCAAGAGGGGCAGGGAACCTATGGCTACACCTTC.

The V and J genes are TRBV13 and TRBJ2-2; D not resolved. The germline CDR1 and CDR2 sequences are PRHDT and FYEKMQ (reference sequence). V was clipped by 2 bases and J by 3 bases, with 16 bases between them. The length of the CDR3 is 17 residues. Here the CDR3 reads CASSLLGGDGDTGELFF. CDR3 nucleotides: TGTGCCAGCAGCTTACTCGGCGGAGATGGGGACACCGGGGAGCTGTTTTTT.

The chain carries TRBV7-2 and TRBJ2-2; 13 bases agree with TRBD2. The CDR3 runs to 16 residues. With V trimmed by 4 bases and J by 1 base, 0 bases remained unmatched. Germline CDR1 and CDR2: SGHTA and FQGNSA. CDR3 amino acids: CASSWTSGRNTGELFF. CDR3 in DNA: TGTGCCAGCAGCTGGACTAGCGGGAGGAACACCGGGGAGCTGTTTTTT.

V usage is TRBV7-2 and J usage is TRBJ1-3, with unresolved D. The germline V and J ends were trimmed by 3 bases and 0 bases, with 6 bases remaining between them. This CDR3 has 14 residues. The V gene's germline CDR1 is SGHTA and CDR2 FQGNSA. The chain's CDR3 is CASSFVGSGNTIYF. The DNA of the CDR3 is TGTGCCAGCAGCTTCGTAGGCTCTGGAAACACCATATATTTT. Filled out from reference TRBV7-2 and TRBJ1-3, the complete variable domain reads GAGVSQSPSNKVTEKGKDVELRCDPISGHTALYWYRQSLGQGLEFLIYFQGNSAPDKSGLPSDRFSAERTGGSVSTLTIQRTQQEDSAVYLCASSFVGSGNTIYFGEGSWLTVV.

In nucleotides, the CDR3 is TGTGCCAGCAGCAAACGGGGGACAGGGGGAACAGATACGCAGTATTTT. This codes for CASSKRGTGGTDTQYF. The genes are TRBV21-1 and TRBJ2-3; the D segment call TRBD1 is taken from the table without a DNA check. TRBV21-1 is termed a pseudogene. The CDR3 contains 16 residues.

The rearrangement uses TRBV7-9 and TRBJ1-1; 10 nucleotides match TRBD1. The CDR3 totals 14 residues. J gave up 1 base and V 6 bases, and 2 bases lay outside the gene matches. Germline V gene lookup returns CDR1 SEHNR and CDR2 FQNEAQ (reference sequence). The CDR3 nucleotides read TGTGCCAGCAGTTGGACAGGGGGGAACACTGAAGCTTTCTTT. It specifies CASSWTGGNTEAFF.

As for this clone: The CDR3 ends on some other residue instead of the conserved phenylalanine or tryptophan, so this is likely a read error. The limits of the CDR3 on the DNA are not certain, so only TCRdb's listed CDR3 is given. This chain uses TRBV6-6 with TRBJ1-1; the table's TRBD1 call for D was not verified on the DNA. Germline CDR1 is MNHNY and CDR2 is SVGAGI (reference sequence). The CDR3 is 8 residues long, ends included. The CDR3: CASSHREL.